Presented here are 15 T cell receptor beta chains from one specimen sequenced in a study of blood T cell repertoires in COVID-19. Profiled with immunoSEQ multiplex PCR; TCRdb holds only in-frame clones, not every one. The sample has around 200,000 clones, around 85% seen once. Sequenced sample: peripheral blood. These receptors originate from a man aged 50 or older who had recovered from COVID-19.

J is TRBJ2-3 and V is TRBV27; 11 bases map to TRBD1. Losses at the gene ends were 5 bases for V and 5 bases for J; bases not matched to a gene: 9. Looked up from germline, CDR1 is MNHEY and CDR2 is SMNVEV (reference sequence). The CDR3 length is 16 residues. CDR3 nucleotides: TGTGCCAGCAGTCCCCGGACAGGGGGCTCGAGAGATACGCAGTATTTT. Amino acids: CASSPRTGGSRDTQYF.

This chain joins TRBV30 and TRBJ1-2, with 8 bases matching TRBD1. Germline CDR1 is GTSNPN and CDR2 is SVGIG (reference sequence). The CDR3 totals 14 residues. Trimming at V came to 3 bases and at J to 8 bases, leaving 11 bases not matched to a gene. The CDR3 coding sequence is TGTGCCTGGAGCCACCACGACAGGGGCGGAGGCTACACCTTC. Residues: CAWSHHDRGGGYTF.

This rearrangement joins TRBV7-8 to TRBJ1-2, with 7 bases identical to TRBD1. The germline V gene encodes CDR1 SGHVS and CDR2 FQNEAQ. This CDR3 spans 13 amino acids. The trim removed 2 bases at V and 8 bases at J, leaving 5 bases unmatched. The CDR3 DNA reads as TGTGCCAGCAGCTTATATCAGGGGGGCGGCTACACCTTC. Amino acid sequence: CASSLYQGGGYTF.

This clone has only a few counts. J is TRBJ1-2 and V is TRBV30, with TRBD1 as a possible D gene (5 bases). Trimming left V 0 bases short and J 7 bases short, with 15 bases between. The CDR3 extends over 14 amino acids. Germline CDR1 reads GTSNPN; CDR2 reads SVGIG (reference sequence). Here the CDR3 DNA reads TGTGCCTGGAGTGTACAGGAGACAAACCTTGGCTACACCTTC. Protein sequence: CAWSVQETNLGYTF.

This clone appeared once. The chain recombines TRBV6-5 with TRBJ2-2; 7 bases are a match to TRBD2. The J segment lost 6 bases and the V segment lost 4 bases, leaving 5 bases of the junction unmatched. The CDR3 runs 14 residues. Germline-derived CDR1 and CDR2 are MNHEY and SVGAGI. For the CDR3, the DNA is TGTGCCAGCAGTTTTGGACTAGGAGCCGGGGAGCTGTTTTTT. It translates to CASSFGLGAGELFF.

This clone was found once. This chain uses TRBV6-5 with TRBJ2-5, with TRBD1 matching over 8 bases. This CDR3 spans 13 amino acids. Germline CDR1 reads MNHEY; CDR2 reads SVGAGI. Trimming at V came to 6 bases and at J to 5 bases, leaving 5 bases not matched to a gene. The CDR3 loop is CASRQTGGETQYF. For the CDR3, the DNA is TGTGCCAGCAGGCAAACAGGGGGTGAGACCCAGTACTTC.

CDR3 sequence (DNA): TGTGCCAGCAGCTCATTAGCGGGACTCCAAGAGACCCAGTACTTC. It translates to CASSSLAGLQETQYF. The chain joins TRBV5-6 to TRBJ2-5; TRBD2 matches 8 bases. The CDR3 consists of 15 residues. Germline V lookup: CDR1 SGHDT, CDR2 YYEEEE. The trim removed 3 bases at V and 1 base at J, leaving 5 bases unmatched.

This chain connects TRBV7-2 to TRBJ2-3; D possibly corresponds to TRBD2 (5 bases). Trimming stripped 4 bases from V and 0 bases from J, with 14 bases between. This CDR3 has 16 amino acids. In germline, CDR1 is SGHTA, CDR2 FQGNSA. This chain's CDR3 is CASSWSGLTSTDTQYF. The CDR3 coding sequence is TGTGCCAGCAGCTGGTCCGGACTTACTAGCACAGATACGCAGTATTTT.

This clone was seen repeatedly, ten times or more. The chain has TRBV5-4 and TRBJ2-5, with 10 positions matching TRBD2. Germline CDR1 reads SGHNT; CDR2 reads YYREEE (reference sequence). V was clipped by 2 bases and J by 0 bases; unmatched bases: 1. The length of the CDR3 is 15 residues. The CDR3 DNA is TGTGCCAGCAGCTTAGCGGGAGGGTACCAAGAGACCCAGTACTTC. This encodes CASSLAGGYQETQYF.

This clone came up once. The CDR3 bases are TGTGCCTGGAGTGATGGGGGCCGTGAAGCTTTCTTT. Residues: CAWSDGGREAFF. This chain uses TRBV30 with TRBJ1-1; D possibly corresponds to TRBD1 (6 bases). With 1 base removed from V and 7 bases from J, the gap between germline ends came to 10 bases. The germline gives CDR1 GTSNPN, CDR2 SVGIG (reference sequence). CDR3 size: 12 residues.

CDR3 nucleotide sequence: TGTGCCAGCAGTTACTCGACATACGAGGTGCGGGAGTATTTT. It specifies CASSYSTYEVREYF. The chain combines TRBV6-5 with TRBJ1-3, with no clear D. V dropped 0 bases and J dropped 16 bases, with 19 bases sitting between them. Germline V gene data show CDR1 as MNHEY and CDR2 as SVGAGI. This CDR3 region has 14 residues.

The rearrangement joins TRBV19 to TRBJ1-5, with D possibly matching TRBD1 (6 bases). V lost 1 base and J 4 bases, leaving 11 bases between the germline ends. The CDR3 is 15 amino acids. Germline V lookup: CDR1 LNHDA, CDR2 SQIVND (reference sequence). The CDR3 sequence is CASSIVGGLNQPQHF. In DNA form, the CDR3 reads TGTGCCAGTAGTATAGTCGGGGGGCTTAATCAGCCCCAGCATTTT.

Comments on this clone: The junction does not match germline at one end; this may be a read error. V and J are TRBV2 and TRBJ1-1, with D uncertain. CDR1 is SNHLY and CDR2 is FYNNEI in the germline V gene. The CDR3 contains 13 residues. CDR3: CASREGWRTEAFF. The CDR3 coding sequence is TGTGCCAGCAGGGAAGGTTGGAGAACTGAAGCTTTCTTT.

Comments on this clone: Other DNA sequences of this sample code for an identical CDR3. The genes are TRBV18 and TRBJ2-2, with D possibly matching TRBD2 (5 bases). The V and J ends lost 3 bases and 3 bases respectively, with 8 bases between them. The CDR3 spans 14 residues. CDR1 and CDR2 from the germline V gene are KGHSH and LQKENI. In DNA form, the CDR3 reads TGTGCCAGCTCACCCCCGAGGGACACCGGGGAGCTGTTTTTT. Translating it yields CASSPPRDTGELFF.

V usage is TRBV11-2 and J usage is TRBJ1-1, with TRBD1 identical over 8 bases. The ends lost 5 bases at V and 2 bases at J; junction bases unmatched: 13. The CDR3 has 17 amino acids. CDR1 is SGHAT, CDR2 FQNNGV, per germline. The CDR3 DNA reads TGTGCCAGCAGCCTTAGGACAGGGCCCAACTCCAACACTGAAGCTTTCTTT. Its protein is CASSLRTGPNSNTEAFF.